This is a list of T cell receptor beta chains from one sample in a study of T cell changes during pregnancy in multiple sclerosis. Clones were sequenced by immunoSEQ multiplex PCR, and TCRdb holds only the in-frame ones, with some missing. The sample contains around 52,000 clones, 80% to 95% of which appear only once. The material sequenced was CD4+ T cells from peripheral blood mononuclear cells, taken after pregnancy. The receptors here all came from a female donor in good health, enrolled as a control in a pregnancy study. Each CDR3 is given with its conserved first and last residue. Fields, in order: clone size, D gene, V gene, J gene, CDR3 DNA, CDR3 protein. A D gene is named only where the DNA matches it firmly. Not every row has a clone size; where given, it reads once, few, many or a size class.

>.|TRBD2|TRBV7-3|TRBJ2-5
TGTGCCAGCAGCTTAGGACTAGCGGGTTACCAAGAGACCCAGTACTTC
CASSLGLAGYQETQYF
>.|TRBD1|TRBV7-9|TRBJ1-4
TGTGCCAGCAGCTTAGCACAGGGGGCTGGTGAAAAACTGTTTTTT
CASSLAQGAGEKLFF
>.|.|TRBV27|TRBJ1-5
TGTGCCAGCAGTTTAAGGTCGATGGGGCTTACTTATAGCAATCAGCCCCAGCATTTT
CASSLRSMGLTYSNQPQHF
>.|.|TRBV7-9|TRBJ1-2
TGTGCCAGCAGAGCTCGGATGGGGGGTCTTTTC
CASRARMGGLF
>once|.|TRBV5-6|TRBJ2-7
TGTGCCAGCAGCTCTGAGGGAGAAGAGCAGTACTTC
CASSSEGEEQYF
>.|TRBD1|TRBV27|TRBJ2-1
TGTGCCAGCAGGCGGACAGGGAGCAATGAGCAGTTCTTC
CASRRTGSNEQFF
>.|.|TRBV28|TRBJ2-1
TGTGCCAGCAGCCAACAGGGGGGGACTTACAATGAGCAGTTCTTC
CASSQQGGTYNEQFF
>.|TRBD1|TRBV28|TRBJ1-1
TGTGCCAGCAGTTCGGGGACAGTTTCTGAAGCTTTCTTT
CASSSGTVSEAFF
>.|TRBD1|TRBV27|TRBJ1-4
TGTGCCAGCAGGGGAGCGGGACAGGGTGATCGAAAACTGTTTTTT
CASRGAGQGDRKLFF
>.|.|TRBV7-9|TRBJ1-1
TGTGCCAGCAGCTTAGAGGCCGACAGGGAAGCTTTCTTT
CASSLEADREAFF
>.|.|TRBV4-3|TRBJ2-7
TGCGCCAGCAGCCTCAACCGAGGGGAGCAGTACTTC
CASSLNRGEQYF
>.|TRBD1|TRBV4-2|TRBJ1-2
TGTGCCAGCAGCCTCATTCCCGGGACAGTTTTTAACTATGGCTACACCTTC
CASSLIPGTVFNYGYTF
>.|.|TRBV20-1|TRBJ2-5
TGCAGTGCTAGGGGGGGGCCACAATACTTC
CSARGGPQYF
>.|.|TRBV10-1|TRBJ2-7
TGCGCCAGCCAGGGGAGCAGGGCGGCCGAGCAGTACTTC
CASQGSRAAEQYF
>once|.|TRBV11-2|TRBJ2-7
TGTGCCAGCAGCTCGTACTACGAGCAGTACTTC
CASSSYYEQYF
>.|.|TRBV28|TRBJ1-1
TGTGCCAGCAGCTCCGGCACTGAAGCTTTCTTT
CASSSGTEAFF
>.|TRBD1|TRBV15|TRBJ1-1
TGTGCCACCAGCAGAGAAGGGGGCAACGTGAACACTGAAGCTTTCTTT
CATSREGGNVNTEAFF